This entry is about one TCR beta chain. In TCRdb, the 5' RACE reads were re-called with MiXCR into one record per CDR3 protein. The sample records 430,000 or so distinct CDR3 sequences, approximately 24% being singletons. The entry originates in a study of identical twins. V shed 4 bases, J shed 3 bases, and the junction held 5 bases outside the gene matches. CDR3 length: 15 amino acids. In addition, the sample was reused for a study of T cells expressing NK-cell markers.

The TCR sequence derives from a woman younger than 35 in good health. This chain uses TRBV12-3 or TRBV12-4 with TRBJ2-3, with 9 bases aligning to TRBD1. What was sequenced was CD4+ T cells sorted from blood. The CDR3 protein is CASSSQGAGTDTQYF. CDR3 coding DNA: TGTGCCAGCAGTTCACAGGGGGCAGGGACAGATACGCAGTATTTT.